This paragraph covers one T cell receptor beta chain sequence. The CDR3 runs to 16 residues. V lost 4 bases to trimming and J lost 3 bases; unmatched junction nucleotides: 6. Germline CDR1 and CDR2: SGHTS and YDEGEE. These data come from a study of technical replicates of blood from a handful of donors. TCRdb's table, derived via immunoSEQ multiplex PCR, lists solely in-frame clones and lacks some. The table has about 93,000 clones, 95% seen once; the top ten hold just over 0.25%. Sequencing was done on a sample of T cells isolated from PBMCs. V is TRBV5-8 and J is TRBJ1-6; 8 positions match TRBD1. This sequence originates from a human donor in good health. CDR3 sequence (DNA): TGTGCCAGCAGCCTGGGACAGGCCCTCTATAATTCACCCCTCCACTTT. Translating gives CASSLGQALYNSPLHF.